The sequence of this T cell receptor (beta chain) was determined in a study of regulatory T cells in long-lasting Graves disease. The ends were cut back, 4 bases at V and 0 bases at J, with 16 bases in the middle. The CDR3 is made up of 16 amino acids. Germline V gene data show CDR1 as MGHRA and CDR2 as YSYEKL. Investigators prepared the TCR beta libraries by applying iRepertoire HTBI primers and Arm-PCR of CDR3 regions. TCRdb re-derived calls from the multiplex PCR reads in MiXCR, one entry per CDR3 protein. The data contain hundreds of thousands of distinct CDR3 sequences, approximately 16% of them singletons. Time point: newly diagnosed GD, antithyroid drugs for less than 3 months. There was RNA extracted from PBMCs, and the TCR library was made from it. The diagnosis of Graves' disease used American Thyroid Association guidelines. Findings and limits, study-wide: Persistent disease was characterized by preferential usage of TRBV28, TRBJ1-2 and TRBJ2-5. Limited samples may have lowered accuracy. Among the persistent patients, about 3,000 public clonotypes were shared, more than the 850 to 1,000 shared among new patients.

A note on this clonotype: Its matching antigen is unknown.

This sample also appeared in a second study, on T cells in Graves' hyperthyroidism and ophthalmopathy.

The sample here was peripheral blood mononuclear cells (PBMCs), taken at new diagnosis, from a patient treated with antithyroid drugs. The receptor was isolated from a woman younger than 45 with Graves disease. The genes are TRBV4-1 and TRBJ2-7; D may correspond to TRBD1 or TRBD2 (5 bases each). The CDR3 bases are TGCGCCAGCAGCCGAGAACTGGGACGGAGCTCCTACGAGCAGTACTTC. It translates to CASSRELGRSSYEQYF.